This T cell receptor (beta chain) stems from a study of memory CD4+ T cells and cytomegalovirus serostatus. Method: immunoSEQ multiplex PCR; TCRdb's copy keeps in-frame clones and lacks some. The table has about 58,000 clones, 82% seen once. This CDR3 contains 13 residues. Germline V CDR1 and CDR2: ENHRY, SYGVKD. The V gene lost 0 bases and the J gene lost 8 bases, with 10 bases spanning the gap. Single viable CD3+CD4+CD8-CD45RO+ cells were sorted as the memory CD4+ T cells. The chain uses TRBV10-3 and TRBJ2-5, with a weak D call TRBD2 (6 bases). This TCR came from an adult in good health and CMV-seronegative. Some clones in this sample may be carry-over from other donors' samples. Material for sequencing was memory CD4+ T cells from blood. In nucleotides, the CDR3 is TGTGCCATCAGTGAGTCCCCGGGGGACACCCAGTACTTC. This gives the protein CAISESPGDTQYF.